Below, 24 T cell receptor beta chains from the same sample are listed, as sequenced in a study of CD8+CD57+ T cells in acquired aplastic anemia. Selection for sequencing was limited to patients who had shown CD8+CD57+ cell expansion by flow cytometry. The template used for profiling TCR beta VDJ and CDR3 was genomic DNA. TCRdb called the reads again in MiXCR, with one record for every CDR3 protein. Of approximately 220,000 distinct CDR3 sequences listed, around 45% are singletons. What was sequenced was sorted CD4+, CD8+, or CD8+CD57+ T cells (not recorded which) from PBMCs. The source is a human donor with aplastic anemia.

The chain combines TRBV7-9 with TRBJ2-7; 10 nucleotides agree with TRBD2. J gave up 2 bases and V 4 bases, and 2 bases lay outside the gene matches. Per the germline V gene, CDR1 is SEHNR and CDR2 is FQNEAQ (reference sequence). The CDR3 loop spans 14 amino acids. This CDR3 is CASSSAGGPYEQYF. In nucleotides, the CDR3 is TGTGCCAGCAGCTCAGCGGGAGGGCCCTACGAGCAGTACTTC.

This clonotype was detected ten times or more. This chain joins TRBV15 and TRBJ2-1; tentatively, D is TRBD2 (6 bases). Germline values: CDR1 LNHNV, CDR2 YYDKDF (reference sequence). V dropped 0 bases and J dropped 3 bases, with 12 bases sitting between them. CDR3 length equals 16 residues. The CDR3 here is CATSRDLGGDYNEQFF. The CDR3 DNA is TGTGCCACCAGCAGAGATTTGGGGGGAGACTACAATGAGCAGTTCTTC.

This clonotype was observed many times. The chain is built from TRBV5-8 and TRBJ2-1; perhaps TRBD2 as D (6 bases). V was pared by 0 bases and J by 6 bases, with 10 bases between. This CDR3 is 14 amino acids long. Looked up from germline, CDR1 is SGHTS and CDR2 is YDEGEE. This chain's CDR3 is CASSLGRDGNEQFF. The CDR3, as DNA: TGTGCCAGCAGCTTGGGGCGGGATGGCAATGAGCAGTTCTTC.

This clonotype has at least ten counts. The chain recombines TRBV6-5 with TRBJ1-2, with unresolved D. The V end lost 0 bases, the J end lost 0 bases, and 8 bases lay between the germline ends. The germline V gene has CDR1 MNHEY and CDR2 SVGAGI. This CDR3 comprises 15 residues. CDR3: CASSYSMGANYGYTF. For the CDR3, the DNA is TGTGCCAGCAGTTACTCGATGGGTGCTAACTATGGCTACACCTTC.

The chain's CDR3 is CASSVADWGAYEQYF. CDR3 DNA sequence: TGTGCCAGCAGCGTAGCTGATTGGGGAGCTTACGAGCAGTACTTC. V usage is TRBV9 and J usage is TRBJ2-7; perhaps TRBD2 as D (5 bases). This CDR3 is 15 amino acids long. CDR1 and CDR2 (germline): SGDLS, YYNGEE. V was clipped by 0 bases and J by 4 bases, with 14 bases between them.

This clonotype was found many times. The chain has TRBV20-1 and TRBJ2-1; the match to TRBD2 covers 12 bases. This CDR3 region has 14 residues. Germline-derived CDR1 and CDR2 are DFQATT and SNEGSKA (reference sequence). Trimming took 4 bases from V and 2 from J; bases not matched to a gene: 0. The CDR3, as DNA: TGCAGTGCTACTAGCGGGAGGGCCTACAATGAGCAGTTCTTC. Its protein product is CSATSGRAYNEQFF.

J is TRBJ2-5 and V is TRBV2; 9 positions match TRBD2. With V trimmed by 8 bases and J by 4 bases, 5 bases remained unmatched. The germline CDR1 and CDR2 sequences are SNHLY and FYNNEI. The CDR3 has 13 amino acids. CDR3 DNA: TGTGCCAGCGCTAGCGGGAACGGAGAGACCCAGTACTTC. Its protein is CASASGNGETQYF.

Only a few counts were recorded for this clonotype. The rearrangement joins TRBV20-1 to TRBJ2-3; D may correspond to TRBD1 or TRBD2 (5 bases each). Trimming shortened V by 0 bases and J by 2 bases, and 30 bases separated the two germline ends. Germline lookup yields CDR1 DFQATT and CDR2 SNEGSKA (reference sequence). The CDR3 runs 21 residues. The CDR3: CSAREYPGQLPGRRLTDTQYF. CDR3 sequence (DNA): TGCAGTGCTAGAGAATACCCTGGCCAGCTACCGGGACGAAGACTCACAGATACGCAGTATTTT.

There are a few counts of this clonotype. The chain links TRBV19 to TRBJ2-3, with D hard to call. The V gene lost 1 base and the J gene lost 2 bases, with 4 bases spanning the gap. In germline, CDR1 is LNHDA, CDR2 SQIVND (reference sequence). CDR3 length: 13 residues. CDR3 amino acids: CASSIGHTDTQYF. The CDR3 coding sequence is TGTGCCAGTAGTATAGGCCACACAGATACGCAGTATTTT.

This clonotype was seen more than once but under ten times. The chain combines TRBV10-3 with TRBJ1-2; D is possibly TRBD1 (5 bases). The germline V and J ends were trimmed by 3 bases and 2 bases, with 13 bases remaining between them. The CDR3 spans 15 residues. Germline V gene lookup returns CDR1 ENHRY and CDR2 SYGVKD. The CDR3 region has the DNA TGTGCCATCAGTGATAAGGAGGGGCCCAACTATGGCTACACCTTC. It specifies CAISDKEGPNYGYTF.

This clonotype was seen at least ten times. V is TRBV10-3 and J is TRBJ2-7; D possibly matches TRBD1 or TRBD2 (6 bases each). Germline CDR1 and CDR2: ENHRY and SYGVKD. V was shortened by 4 bases and J by 4 bases, with 14 bases between the two germline ends. The CDR3 totals 14 residues. This chain's CDR3 is CAISAAGGGYEQYF. CDR3 nucleotides: TGTGCCATCAGTGCCGCCGGGGGCGGATACGAGCAGTACTTC.

Remarks on this clonotype: One junction end does not reproduce the germline sequence, and a read error may be involved. The chain links TRBV12-5 to TRBJ1-1; perhaps TRBD1 as D (6 bases). The CDR3 sequence is 15 residues long. The germline CDR1 and CDR2 sequences are LGHNT and FRNRAP. CDR3 bases: TGTGTTAGTGGTTTGACCTCGGGGGCGGGGGCTGAAGCTTTCTTT. Amino acids: CVSGLTSGAGAEAFF.

This clonotype was detected only a few times. A read error is likely, as this CDR3 ends without the conserved phenylalanine or tryptophan. The chain joins TRBV12-3 or TRBV12-4 to TRBJ1-5, with 7 bases that match TRBD1. The CDR3 length is 14 residues. V was clipped by 4 bases and J by 5 bases; unmatched bases: 5. The CDR3 region is CASSSDRRYQPQHL. The CDR3, as DNA: TGTGCCAGCAGTTCGGACAGGCGATATCAGCCCCAGCATCTT.

This clonotype was detected a few times. This chain connects TRBV9 to TRBJ1-3; 7 nucleotides align to TRBD1. This CDR3 spans 15 amino acids. V shed 2 bases and J 0 bases; nucleotides not matched to a gene: 2. Germline CDR1 is SGDLS and CDR2 is YYNGEE. The CDR3 DNA is TGTGCCAGCAGCGTCACAGGGGCCTCTGGAAACACCATATATTTT. The encoded protein is CASSVTGASGNTIYF.

Points on this clonotype: A much bigger clone sits one base away, suggesting this may be a read error. The chain has TRBV11-2 and TRBJ1-6; D unresolved. In germline, CDR1 is SGHAT, CDR2 FQNNGV. This CDR3 is built from 13 residues. Trimming left V 0 bases short and J 8 bases short, with 5 bases between. CDR3 residues: CASSLEIDSPLHF. CDR3 in DNA: TGTGCCAGCAGCTTAGAGATTGATTCACCCCTCCACTTT. The whole variable domain, remainder taken from reference TRBV11-2 and TRBJ1-6, is EAGVAQSPRYKIIEKRQSVAFWCNPISGHATLYWYQQILGQGPKLLIQFQNNGVVDDSQLPKDRFSAERLKGVDSTLKIQPAKLEDSAVYLCASSLEIDSPLHFGNGTRLTVT.

This clonotype was seen ten or more times. This chain joins TRBV7-6 and TRBJ2-1; TRBD2 matches at 9 bases. CDR1 is SGHVS and CDR2 is FNYEAQ in the germline V gene. Trimming at V came to 4 bases and at J to 6 bases, leaving 13 bases not matched to a gene. This CDR3 has 17 residues. The chain's CDR3 is CASSSGVAGAIGNEQFF. The CDR3 region has the DNA TGTGCCAGCAGCTCCGGGGTAGCGGGAGCGATTGGCAATGAGCAGTTCTTC.

The chain links TRBV2 to TRBJ1-6; maybe TRBD1 (5 bases). V was trimmed by 5 bases and J by 8 bases, leaving 13 bases between them. CDR3 length: 14 amino acids. Looked up from germline, CDR1 is SNHLY and CDR2 is FYNNEI. For the CDR3, the DNA is TGTGCCAGCAGTCCACAGGATGCTCATTCACCCCTCCACTTT. It encodes CASSPQDAHSPLHF. The whole variable domain, remainder taken from reference TRBV2 and TRBJ1-6, is EPEVTQTPSHQVTQMGQEVILRCVPISNHLYFYWYRQILGQKVEFLVSFYNNEISEKSEIFDDQFSVERPDGSNFTLKIRSTKLEDSAMYFCASSPQDAHSPLHFGNGTRLTVT.

The chain has TRBV15 and TRBJ2-7; 9 bases fit TRBD1. Germline V gene data show CDR1 as LNHNV and CDR2 as YYDKDF (reference sequence). With V trimmed by 0 bases and J by 5 bases, 17 bases remained unmatched. The CDR3 length is 19 residues. This chain's CDR3 is CATSRDTSSPRQGVDEQYF. In DNA, the CDR3 is TGTGCCACCAGCAGAGACACCAGCAGCCCCCGACAGGGGGTCGACGAGCAGTACTTC.

The CDR3: CASSSGTVGSYEQYF. CDR3 nucleotide sequence: TGTGCCAGCAGTTCCGGGACGGTTGGGTCCTACGAGCAGTACTTC. V gene TRBV6-2 or TRBV6-3 combines with J gene TRBJ2-7; D is perhaps TRBD1 or TRBD2 (5 bases each). The V gene's germline CDR1 is MNHEY and CDR2 SVGEGT. Trimming shortened V by 4 bases and J by 1 base, and 14 bases separated the two germline ends. CDR3 length equals 15 residues.

This clonotype turned up a few times. The chain couples TRBV3-1 to TRBJ1-3, with D hard to call. Germline CDR1 LGHDT, CDR2 YNNKEL (reference sequence). This CDR3 is built from 14 residues. The ends were cut back, 3 bases at V and 4 bases at J, with 10 bases in the middle. In nucleotides, the CDR3 is TGTGCCAGCAGCCAGGAGGACCAGGGAAACACCATATATTTT. Translated: CASSQEDQGNTIYF.

About this clonotype: This CDR3 is missing its conserved last phenylalanine or tryptophan, likely due to a read error. The J gene is TRBJ2-7, the V gene TRBV25-1; TRBD1 might be the D (5 bases). The CDR3 totals 13 residues. Trimming shortened V by 10 bases and J by 3 bases, and 16 bases separated the two germline ends. CDR1 is MGHDK, CDR2 SYGVNS, per germline. The CDR3 sequence is CATEGTRGYEQYL. The CDR3 nucleotides are TGTGCCACCGAAGGAACAAGGGGCTACGAGCAGTACCTC.

The genes are TRBV4-3 and TRBJ2-7; TRBD1 matches 7 bases. The V segment lost 0 bases and the J segment 6 bases; nucleotides outside the gene matches: 5. Germline assignment: CDR1 LGHNA and CDR2 YSLEER. This CDR3 has 14 amino acids. The CDR3 loop is CASSQELAGGEQYF. The CDR3 DNA sequence: TGCGCCAGCAGCCAAGAGCTAGCAGGGGGCGAGCAGTACTTC.

A word on this clonotype: As the CDR3 is not closed by the conserved phenylalanine or tryptophan, this likely results from a read error. The chain uses TRBV6-4 and TRBJ2-1; 7 bases align to TRBD2. CDR1 and CDR2 (germline): MRHNA, SNTAGT. V gave up 5 bases and J gave up 2 bases; unmatched junction bases: 9. The CDR3 runs 16 residues. As DNA, the CDR3 is TGTGCCAGCAGTTGGTCTAGCGGAGTCACCTACAATGAGCAGTTCAGA. Its protein is CASSWSSGVTYNEQFR.

Many counts were recorded for this clonotype. The V and J genes are TRBV10-1 and TRBJ1-5; possible D gene TRBD1, 6 bases. Germline assignment: CDR1 WNHNN and CDR2 SYGVQD (reference sequence). V shed 10 bases and J shed 3 bases, with 13 bases lying between them. CDR3 size: 13 residues. Here the CDR3 reads CAITRDNNQPQHF. The CDR3 region has the DNA TGCGCCATTACGAGGGACAACAATCAGCCCCAGCATTTT.